Below are 25 T cell receptor beta chains sequenced from a single sample in a study of blood T cell repertoires in COVID-19. Data came from immunoSEQ multiplex PCR; TCRdb stores just in-frame clones and leaves some out. Of some 170,000 clones in the sample, roughly 82% were seen once. Sequencing was done on a sample of PBMCs or T cells enriched from blood (not recorded which). These receptors originate from a man in his forties or fifties who had recovered from COVID-19.

The chain has TRBV6-1 and TRBJ2-7; 9 bases map to TRBD1. The CDR3 runs to 14 residues. With 2 bases clipped from V and 6 bases from J, the junction kept 5 bases outside the gene matches. Germline V lookup: CDR1 MNHNS, CDR2 SASEGT. The CDR3 DNA is TGTGCCAGCAGTGAAATACCACAGGGGGCCGAGCAGTACTTC. Protein sequence: CASSEIPQGAEQYF.

The chain uses TRBV2 and TRBJ2-1; TRBD2 matches 12 bases. Trimming removed 2 bases from V and 3 bases from J; junction bases left unmatched: 5. Germline CDR1 and CDR2: SNHLY and FYNNEI. The CDR3 has 17 residues. The CDR3 loop is CASSERLAGARYNEQFF. CDR3 nucleotide sequence: TGTGCCAGCAGTGAACGACTAGCGGGGGCCCGCTACAATGAGCAGTTCTTC.

The chain is built from TRBV6-1 and TRBJ1-1, with unresolved D. CDR1 and CDR2 (germline): MNHNS, SASEGT. This CDR3 contains 13 residues. V was clipped by 2 bases and J by 2 bases, with 6 bases between them. The CDR3 region has the DNA TGTGCCAGCAGTGAATCTCTAAACACTGAAGCTTTCTTT. It encodes CASSESLNTEAFF.

This rearrangement joins TRBV24-1 to TRBJ1-5, with 7 positions matching TRBD1. The CDR3 covers 13 residues. V trimming: 6 bases; J trimming: 8 bases; junction bases outside the gene matches: 6. Germline V CDR1 and CDR2: KGHDR, SFDVKD. Here the CDR3 reads CATSQGGNKPQHF. DNA for the CDR3: TGTGCCACCAGTCAGGGGGGTAACAAGCCCCAGCATTTT.

The sample holds one count of this clone. The genes are TRBV30 and TRBJ1-2; no clear D. The length of the CDR3 is 12 residues. Germline CDR1 and CDR2: GTSNPN and SVGIG (reference sequence). V lost 2 bases and J lost 8, with 12 bases in between. The CDR3: CAWSIRVWGYTF. The CDR3 DNA reads TGTGCCTGGAGTATCCGGGTTTGGGGCTACACCTTC.

The chain joins TRBV5-1 to TRBJ2-2, with 7 bases identical to TRBD2. The CDR3 loop spans 16 amino acids. Losses at the gene ends were 5 bases for V and 0 bases for J; bases not matched to a gene: 7. From germline, CDR1 is SGHRS and CDR2 YFSETQ. The CDR3 DNA reads TGCGCCAGCAGTCCGATCGGGGGGTCGAACACCGGGGAGCTGTTTTTT. Its translation: CASSPIGGSNTGELFF.

This chain joins TRBV6-1 and TRBJ1-4; D remains ambiguous. Trimming shortened V by 6 bases and J by 0 bases, and 23 bases separated the two germline ends. Per germline, CDR1 MNHNS and CDR2 SASEGT. This CDR3 spans 19 amino acids. This chain's CDR3 is CASRERLTMPLSTNEKLFF. The CDR3 nucleotides read TGTGCCAGCAGGGAAAGACTAACCATGCCACTTTCAACTAATGAAAAACTGTTTTTT.

This sequence joins TRBV7-9 and TRBJ1-1, with unresolved D. The CDR3 runs 13 residues. Per the germline V gene, CDR1 is SEHNR and CDR2 is FQNEAQ (reference sequence). V was shortened by 11 bases and J by 8 bases, with 21 bases between the two germline ends. CDR3 residues: CASRWEAFPEAFF. As DNA, the CDR3 is TGTGCCTCCCGTTGGGAGGCCTTCCCCGAAGCTTTCTTT.

V gene TRBV4-1 combines with J gene TRBJ1-1; D might be TRBD1 (5 bases). V was clipped by 1 base and J by 7 bases, with 13 bases between them. The germline V gene has CDR1 MGHRA and CDR2 YSYEKL. The CDR3 has 14 amino acids. In DNA form, the CDR3 reads TGCGCCAGCAGCCAAGGACCGGACATTTTTGAAGCTTTCTTT. Protein product: CASSQGPDIFEAFF.

The chain couples TRBV5-1 to TRBJ2-5; 7 bases align to TRBD1. The CDR3 has 14 amino acids. Germline CDR1 SGHRS, CDR2 YFSETQ. V was pared by 5 bases and J by 5 bases, with 9 bases of the junction left unmatched. The CDR3 bases are TGCGCCAGCAGTTCAGGGGGTGACCGTGAGACCCAGTACTTC. Amino acid sequence: CASSSGGDRETQYF.

There are a few counts of this clone. This chain uses TRBV2 with TRBJ2-1; no definite D call. There are 13 residues in the CDR3. V was shortened by 7 bases and J by 7 bases, with 14 bases between the two germline ends. CDR1 and CDR2 from the germline V gene are SNHLY and FYNNEI. The CDR3 DNA is TGTGCCAGCAAATCGGCTAGATTGAATGAGCAGTTCTTC. Translated: CASKSARLNEQFF.

This clone was found a few times. The V gene is TRBV10-1, the J gene TRBJ1-3; D is unresolved. CDR3 length: 15 residues. CDR1 and CDR2 (germline): WNHNN, SYGVQD (reference sequence). V dropped 0 bases and J dropped 1 base, with 7 bases sitting between them. For the CDR3, the DNA is TGCGCCAGCAGTGAGTCTCGGTATTCTGGAAACACCATATATTTT. It yields the protein CASSESRYSGNTIYF.

The chain couples TRBV7-9 to TRBJ1-6, with D unresolved. V lost 2 bases, J lost 4 bases, and 3 bases lay in between. CDR1 is SEHNR and CDR2 is FQNEAQ in the germline V gene (reference sequence). This CDR3 has 13 amino acids. CDR3 amino acids: CASSLRYNSPLHF. CDR3 nucleotides: TGTGCCAGCAGCTTACGGTATAATTCACCCCTCCACTTT.

This clone has ten or more counts. The chain links TRBV29-1 to TRBJ1-6; D call uncertain. This CDR3 is built from 11 residues. Trimming pared 4 bases from V and 8 bases from J, leaving 6 bases between. The V gene's germline CDR1 is SQVTM and CDR2 ANQGSEA. Here the CDR3 DNA reads TGCAGCGTTGGTGAGGATTCACCCCTCCACTTT. Amino acids: CSVGEDSPLHF. Supplemented by reference TRBV29-1 and TRBJ1-6, the full variable domain reads SAVISQKPSRDICQRGTSLTIQCQVDSQVTMMFWYRQQPGQSLTLIATANQGSEATYESGFVIDKFPISRPNLTFSTLTVSNMSPEDSSIYLCSVGEDSPLHFGNGTRLTVT.

This chain links TRBV5-1 with TRBJ2-3, with D perhaps matching TRBD1 (8 bases). In germline, CDR1 is SGHRS, CDR2 YFSETQ. The CDR3 totals 19 residues. V was clipped by 4 bases and J by 1 base, with 25 bases between them. CDR3 coding DNA: TGCGCCAGCAGCCCTCACCTGGCAGGGGGCGGGGGTGGCACAGATACGCAGTATTTT. Amino acids: CASSPHLAGGGGGTDTQYF.

The chain uses TRBV6-5 and TRBJ2-3; 9 positions agree with TRBD2. Trimming cost V 7 bases and J 2 bases; bases outside gene matches: 7. Germline CDR1 MNHEY, CDR2 SVGAGI. This CDR3 comprises 15 residues. The CDR3 sequence is CASTLAGATTDTQYF. In DNA form, the CDR3 reads TGTGCCAGCACGTTAGCGGGGGCGACCACAGATACGCAGTATTTT.

The rearrangement links TRBV5-1 to TRBJ2-1; 13 positions agree with TRBD2. Germline lookup yields CDR1 SGHRS and CDR2 YFSETQ. V was clipped by 3 bases and J by 8 bases; unmatched bases: 8. This CDR3 has 16 residues. In DNA, the CDR3 is TGCGCCAGCAGCTCACGAACTAGCGGGGGGGTGTATGAGCAGTTCTTC. This translates into CASSSRTSGGVYEQFF.

The chain combines TRBV2 with TRBJ2-2, with D possibly matching TRBD1 (5 bases). The germline gives CDR1 SNHLY, CDR2 FYNNEI. Between the trimmed V and J ends, which lost 5 bases and 3 bases, there was a span of 10 bases. CDR3 size: 14 residues. CDR3 coding DNA: TGTGCCAGCAGTTCATTGACAGACACCGGGGAGCTGTTTTTT. It encodes CASSSLTDTGELFF.

This rearrangement joins TRBV21-1 to TRBJ1-1; the DNA was not used to check the table's D call, TRBD1. TRBV21-1 is classified as a pseudogene. The CDR3 covers 13 residues. CDR3 sequence (DNA): TGTGCCAGCAGGACAGGGCGGGGCACTGAAGCTTTCTTT. Protein: CASRTGRGTEAFF.

This chain uses TRBV6-5 with TRBJ1-2; possibly TRBD1 for D (5 bases). The CDR3 runs 12 residues. The V and J ends lost 6 bases and 8 bases respectively, with 13 bases between them. Germline values: CDR1 MNHEY, CDR2 SVGAGI. DNA for the CDR3: TGTGCCAGCAGCACAATCGGGGGAGGCTACACCTTC. Its translation is CASSTIGGGYTF.

The chain links TRBV11-3 to TRBJ2-2; D remains ambiguous. V shed 1 base and J shed 4 bases, with 13 bases lying between them. The germline gives CDR1 SGHNT, CDR2 YENEEA. The CDR3 runs 16 residues. CDR3 sequence: CASSLGIALATGELFF. CDR3 DNA sequence: TGTGCCAGCAGCTTAGGTATAGCCCTTGCCACCGGGGAGCTGTTTTTT.

This clone was observed a few times. CDR3 loop: CASSLGYTYEQYF. For the CDR3, the DNA is TGTGCCAGCAGTTTAGGTTATACCTACGAGCAGTACTTC. The V call is TRBV12-3 or TRBV12-4, the J call TRBJ2-7, with no clear D. CDR3 length equals 13 residues. With 1 base removed from V and 2 bases from J, the gap between germline ends came to 6 bases.

The rearrangement joins TRBV5-6 to TRBJ2-5; D call uncertain. Germline CDR1 and CDR2: SGHDT and YYEEEE. The CDR3 length is 15 residues. The V gene lost 0 bases and the J gene lost 5 bases, with 14 bases spanning the gap. CDR3 in DNA: TGTGCCAGCAGCTTGGATCGGGTTTCGGGTGAGACCCAGTACTTC. It translates to CASSLDRVSGETQYF.

This chain links TRBV30 with TRBJ1-2, with 9 bases lining up with TRBD1. The germline gives CDR1 GTSNPN, CDR2 SVGIG (reference sequence). V dropped 3 bases and J dropped 5; count of bases not matched to a gene: 7. This CDR3 has 14 residues. The DNA for the CDR3 is TGTGCCTGGAGGCTGGGACAGGGCCCATATGGCTACACCTTC. It yields the protein CAWRLGQGPYGYTF.

J is TRBJ1-6 and V is TRBV3-1 (or the pseudogene TRBV3-2); 10 nucleotides line up with TRBD1. The CDR3 is 15 residues long. CDR1 LGHDT and CDR2 YNNKEL come from the germline V gene (reference sequence). V was clipped by 4 bases and J by 10 bases; unmatched bases: 7. This CDR3 reads CASSPQPGQGSPLHF. For the CDR3, the DNA is TGTGCCAGCAGCCCTCAACCGGGACAGGGGTCACCCCTCCACTTT.